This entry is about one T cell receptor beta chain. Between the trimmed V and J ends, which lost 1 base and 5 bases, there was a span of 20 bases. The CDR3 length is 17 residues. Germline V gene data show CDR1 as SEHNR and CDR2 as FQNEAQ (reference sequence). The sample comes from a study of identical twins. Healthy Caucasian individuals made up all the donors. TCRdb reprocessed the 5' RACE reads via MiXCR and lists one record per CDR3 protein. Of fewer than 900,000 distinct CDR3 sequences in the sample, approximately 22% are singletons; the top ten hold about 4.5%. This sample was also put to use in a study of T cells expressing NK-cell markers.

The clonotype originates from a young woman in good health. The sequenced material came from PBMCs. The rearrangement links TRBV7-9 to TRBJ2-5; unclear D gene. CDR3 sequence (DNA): TGTGCCAGCAGCTTAGTATTAACGGAATTAAGGGTGGAGACCCAGTACTTC. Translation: CASSLVLTELRVETQYF.